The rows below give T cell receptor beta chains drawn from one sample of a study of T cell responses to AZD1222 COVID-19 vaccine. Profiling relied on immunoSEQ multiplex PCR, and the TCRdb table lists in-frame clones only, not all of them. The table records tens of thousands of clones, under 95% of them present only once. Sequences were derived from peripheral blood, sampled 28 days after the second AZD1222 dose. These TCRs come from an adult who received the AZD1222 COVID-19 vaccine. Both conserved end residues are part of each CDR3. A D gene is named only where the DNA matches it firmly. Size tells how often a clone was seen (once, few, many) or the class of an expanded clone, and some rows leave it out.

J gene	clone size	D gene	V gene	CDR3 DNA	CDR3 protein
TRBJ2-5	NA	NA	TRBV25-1	TGTGCCAGCAGAAGCGGCAGCAGGGAGACCCAGTACTTC	CASRSGSRETQYF
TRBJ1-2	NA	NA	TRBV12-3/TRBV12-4	TGTGCCAGCAGTTTCAACAGGGTCGGTGGCTACACCTTC	CASSFNRVGGYTF
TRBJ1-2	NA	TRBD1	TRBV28	TGTGCCAGCACCCGGACAGGGCTTGAGGATGGCTACACCTTC	CASTRTGLEDGYTF
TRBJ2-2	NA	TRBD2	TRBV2	TGTGGGGCTAGCGGGAGTTACTCCGGGGAGCTGTTTTTT	CGASGSYSGELFF
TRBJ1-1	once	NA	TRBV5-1	TGCGCCAGCAGCTCTTCGGGGGACACTGAAGCTTTCTTT	CASSSSGDTEAFF
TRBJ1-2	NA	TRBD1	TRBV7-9	TGTGCCAGCAACCGACAGGGGCTTGATCGATACACCTTC	CASNRQGLDRYTF
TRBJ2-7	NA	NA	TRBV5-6	TGTGCCAGCAGCTTGGCCCTGGACAGAATAAGCTCCTACGAGCAGTACTTC	CASSLALDRISSYEQYF
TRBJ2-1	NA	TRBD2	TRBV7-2	TGTGCCAGCAGCTTACGAGGGGTAGGGCGGGAGGAAGAGTTCTTC	CASSLRGVGREEEFF
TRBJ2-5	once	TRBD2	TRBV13	TGTGCCAGCAGCTTCCCCGGCGGGAGAGAGACCCAGTACTTC	CASSFPGGRETQYF
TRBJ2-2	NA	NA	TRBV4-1	TGCGCCAGCAGCCAAGCTCTAAGGAGCACCGGGGAGCTGTTTTTT	CASSQALRSTGELFF
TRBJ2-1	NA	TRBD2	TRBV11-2	TGTGCCAGCAGGACGGGGGGAGGTTCCTACAATGAGCAGTTCTTC	CASRTGGGSYNEQFF
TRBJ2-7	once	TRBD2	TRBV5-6	TGTGCCAGCAGCTCCCGACTAGCGGGAGGGGAGGAGCAGTACTTC	CASSSRLAGGEEQYF
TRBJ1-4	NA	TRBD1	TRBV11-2	TGTGCCAGCAGCTTAGGTTTTCGGACAGGGATCGAAAAACTGTTTTTT	CASSLGFRTGIEKLFF
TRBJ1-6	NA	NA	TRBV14	TGTGCCAGCAGCCAAGGCCAGTATAATTCACCCCTCCACTTT	CASSQGQYNSPLHF
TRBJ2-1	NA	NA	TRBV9	TGTGCCAGCAGCGTAGCGCGAAGGGTTTCCTACAATGAGCAGTTCTTC	CASSVARRVSYNEQFF
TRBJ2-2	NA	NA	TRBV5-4	TGTGCCAGCAGCTTGTCCGGGAGCCACACCGGGGAGCTGTTTTTT	CASSLSGSHTGELFF
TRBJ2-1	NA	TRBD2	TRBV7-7	TGTGCTAGCAGCTTAGGGGCGGGAGGGATCGATGAGCAGTTCTTC	CASSLGAGGIDEQFF
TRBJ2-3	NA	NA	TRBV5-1	TGCGCCAGCAGCAGCCGGGACCCCAGTACCGCAGATACGCAGTATTTT	CASSSRDPSTADTQYF
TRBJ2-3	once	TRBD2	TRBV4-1	TGCGCCAGCAGCCAGAAGGGTTCTGTAGCGGGTTCCACAGATACGCAGTATTTT	CASSQKGSVAGSTDTQYF
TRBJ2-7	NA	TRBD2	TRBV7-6	TGTGCCAGCAGCTCTAGCGGGAGCCTATACGAGCAGTACTTC	CASSSSGSLYEQYF
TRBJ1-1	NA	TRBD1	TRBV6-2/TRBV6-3	TGTGCCAGCAGTTCCCGAGGACAGGGGCGGCGGGACACTGAAGCTTTCTTT	CASSSRGQGRRDTEAFF
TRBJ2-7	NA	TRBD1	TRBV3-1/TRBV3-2	TGTGCCAGCAGCCGACAGGGGTTTGAGCAGTACTTC	CASSRQGFEQYF
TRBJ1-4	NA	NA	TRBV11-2	TGTGCCAGCAGCCCCGCTACGCGTGAAAAACTGTTTTTT	CASSPATREKLFF
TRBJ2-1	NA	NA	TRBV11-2	TGTGCCAGCACTCAGTCAGTAAATGAGCAGTTCTTC	CASTQSVNEQFF
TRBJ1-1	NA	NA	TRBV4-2	TGTGCCAGCAGTCAAAACAAAGGATTGAACACTGAAGCTTTCTTT	CASSQNKGLNTEAFF
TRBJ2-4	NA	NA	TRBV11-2	TGTGCCAGCAGCCCCCCAGGCAGATCGAACATTCAGTACTTC	CASSPPGRSNIQYF
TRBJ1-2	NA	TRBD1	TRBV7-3	TGTGCCAGCAGCTTCCGGGACAGGGGCGGCTACACCTTC	CASSFRDRGGYTF
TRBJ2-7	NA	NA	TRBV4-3	TGCGCCAGCAGCCAAGATCGACTGGATTCTATCGAGCAGTACTTC	CASSQDRLDSIEQYF
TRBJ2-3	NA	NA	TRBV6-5	TGTGCCAGCAGATTACGGTCTAGCACAGATACGCAGTATTTT	CASRLRSSTDTQYF
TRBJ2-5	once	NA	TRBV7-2	TGTGCCAGCACCTGGGGGGCCGGCGGAGAGACCCAGTACTTC	CASTWGAGGETQYF
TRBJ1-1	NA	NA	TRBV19	TGTGCCAGTAGTATCTCTCGACAGATGAACACTGAAGCTTTCTTT	CASSISRQMNTEAFF
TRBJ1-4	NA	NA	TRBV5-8	TGTGCCATCATGACGGAGGGGAATGAAAAACTGTTTTTT	CAIMTEGNEKLFF
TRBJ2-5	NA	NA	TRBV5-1	TGCGCCAGCCGGACAGAACAAGAGACCCAGTACTTC	CASRTEQETQYF
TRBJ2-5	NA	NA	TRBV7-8	TGTGCCAGCAGCGGTCGGGAGACCCAGTACTTC	CASSGRETQYF
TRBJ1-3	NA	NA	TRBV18	TGTGCCAGCTCACCACCGGGGACTTCTGGAAACACCATATATTTT	CASSPPGTSGNTIYF
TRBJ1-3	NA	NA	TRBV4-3	TGCGCCAGCAGCCAAGACCGACTCTGGAGCTCTGGAAACACCATATATTTT	CASSQDRLWSSGNTIYF
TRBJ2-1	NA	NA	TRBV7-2	TGTGCCAGCAGCACAGGGAGAAGTGAGCAGTTCTTC	CASSTGRSEQFF
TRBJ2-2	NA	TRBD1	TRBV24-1	TGTGCCACCAGTGAGACAGGGTCCGGGGAGCTGTTTTTT	CATSETGSGELFF
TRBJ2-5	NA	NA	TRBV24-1	TGTGCCACCAGTGATTTTGCCGATCAAGAGACCCAGTACTTC	CATSDFADQETQYF
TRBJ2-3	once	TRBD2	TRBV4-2	TGTGCCAGCAGCCCCTCCGGCGGCGGGAGTTCCGGAGATACGCAGTATTTT	CASSPSGGGSSGDTQYF
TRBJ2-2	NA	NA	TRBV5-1	TGCGCCAGCAGCTTCACGGAGGGGGAGCTGTTTTTT	CASSFTEGELFF
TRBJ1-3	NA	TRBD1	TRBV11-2	TGTGCCAGCAGCCACTTCAGGGGGGCAAGGGGAAACACCATATATTTT	CASSHFRGARGNTIYF
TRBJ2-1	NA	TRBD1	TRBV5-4	TGTGCCAGCAGTCAGGGACAGGGCTCCTACAATGAGCAGTTCTTC	CASSQGQGSYNEQFF
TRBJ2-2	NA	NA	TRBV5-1	TGCGCCAGCAGCTTTGTCCCCGGGGAGCTGTTTTTT	CASSFVPGELFF
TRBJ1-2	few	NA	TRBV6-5	TGTGCCAGCAGTTTGACATTCCGCTATGGCTACACCTTC	CASSLTFRYGYTF
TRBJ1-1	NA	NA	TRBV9	TGTGCCAGCAGCGAGGGAGGGGTAACTGAAGCTTTCTTT	CASSEGGVTEAFF
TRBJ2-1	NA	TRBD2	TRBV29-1	TGCAGCGTCCCGGCCCCAGGACTAGCGGGATACAATGAGCAGTTCTTC	CSVPAPGLAGYNEQFF
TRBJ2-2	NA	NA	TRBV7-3	TGTGCCAGCAGCTTAATACACAACACCGGGGAGCTGTTTTTT	CASSLIHNTGELFF
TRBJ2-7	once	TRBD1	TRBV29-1	TGCAGCGTTGCCCGACAGGGGGCTGGAGAGCAGTACTTC	CSVARQGAGEQYF